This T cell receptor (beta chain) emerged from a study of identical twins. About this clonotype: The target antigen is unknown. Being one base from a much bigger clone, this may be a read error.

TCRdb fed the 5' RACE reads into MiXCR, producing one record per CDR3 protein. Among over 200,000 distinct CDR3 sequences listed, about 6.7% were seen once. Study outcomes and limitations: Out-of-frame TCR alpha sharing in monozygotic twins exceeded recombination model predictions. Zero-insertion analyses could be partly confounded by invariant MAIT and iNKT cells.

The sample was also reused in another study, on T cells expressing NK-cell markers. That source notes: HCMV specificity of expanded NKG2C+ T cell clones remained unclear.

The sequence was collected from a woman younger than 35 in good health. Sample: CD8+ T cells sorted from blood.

CDR3 in DNA: TGCAGTGCACTGGAGCTTACCTCTGGACACTCCATATATTTT. Translating it yields CSALELTSGHSIYF. The chain uses TRBV20-1 and TRBJ1-3; D may be TRBD1 (5 bases). This CDR3 contains 14 residues. Germline V gives CDR1 DFQATT, CDR2 SNEGSKA (reference sequence). V shed 6 bases and J shed 11 bases, with 23 bases lying between them.